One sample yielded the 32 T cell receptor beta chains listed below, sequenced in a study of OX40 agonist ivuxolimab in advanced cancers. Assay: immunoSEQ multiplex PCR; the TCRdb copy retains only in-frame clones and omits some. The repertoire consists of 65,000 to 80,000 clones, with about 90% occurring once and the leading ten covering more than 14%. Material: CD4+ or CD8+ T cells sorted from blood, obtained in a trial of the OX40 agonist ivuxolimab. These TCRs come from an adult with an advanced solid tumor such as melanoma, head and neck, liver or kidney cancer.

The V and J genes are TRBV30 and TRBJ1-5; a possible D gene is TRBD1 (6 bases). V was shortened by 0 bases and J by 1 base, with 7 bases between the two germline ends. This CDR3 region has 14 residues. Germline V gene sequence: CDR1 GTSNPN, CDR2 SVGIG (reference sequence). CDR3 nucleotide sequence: TGTGCCTGGAGTGTAAGGGGGAGCAATCAGCCCCAGCATTTT. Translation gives CAWSVRGSNQPQHF. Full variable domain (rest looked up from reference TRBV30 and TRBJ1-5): SQTIHQWPATLVQPVGSPLSLECTVEGTSNPNLYWYRQAAGRGLQLLFYSVGIGQISSEVPQNLSASRPQDRQFILSSKKLLLSDSGFYLCAWSVRGSNQPQHFGDGTRLSIL.

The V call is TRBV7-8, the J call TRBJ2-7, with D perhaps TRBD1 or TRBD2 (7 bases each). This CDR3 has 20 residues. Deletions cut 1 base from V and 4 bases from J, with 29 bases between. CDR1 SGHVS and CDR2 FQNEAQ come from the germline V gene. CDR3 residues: CASSLEPRQGGSHQSYEQYF. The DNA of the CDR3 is TGTGCCAGCAGCTTAGAACCCCGGCAGGGGGGGAGCCACCAGTCGTACGAGCAGTACTTC. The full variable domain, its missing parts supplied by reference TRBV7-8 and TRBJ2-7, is GAGVSQSPRYKVAKRGQDVALRCDPISGHVSLFWYQQALGQGPEFLTYFQNEAQLDKSGLPSDRFFAERPEGSVSTLKIQRTQQEDSAVYLCASSLEPRQGGSHQSYEQYFGPGTRLTVT.

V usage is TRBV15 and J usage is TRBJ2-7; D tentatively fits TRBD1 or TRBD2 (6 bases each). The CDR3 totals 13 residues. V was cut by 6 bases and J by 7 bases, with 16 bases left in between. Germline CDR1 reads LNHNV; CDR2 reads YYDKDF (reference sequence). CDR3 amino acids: CATSNGGHQEQYF. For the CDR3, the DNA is TGTGCCACCAGTAATGGGGGGCATCAGGAGCAGTACTTC.

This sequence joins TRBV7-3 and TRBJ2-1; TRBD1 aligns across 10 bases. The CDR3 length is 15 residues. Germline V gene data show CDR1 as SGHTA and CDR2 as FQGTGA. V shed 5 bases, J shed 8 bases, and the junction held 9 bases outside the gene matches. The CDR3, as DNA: TGTGCCAGCAGCACCGGGACAGGGGATTTTGATGAGCAGTTCTTC. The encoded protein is CASSTGTGDFDEQFF.

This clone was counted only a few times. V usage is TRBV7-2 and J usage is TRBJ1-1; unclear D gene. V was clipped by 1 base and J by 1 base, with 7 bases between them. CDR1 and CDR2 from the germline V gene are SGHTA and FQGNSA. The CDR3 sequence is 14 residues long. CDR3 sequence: CASSLVSGNTEAFF. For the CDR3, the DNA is TGTGCCAGCAGCTTAGTCTCGGGGAACACTGAAGCTTTCTTT.

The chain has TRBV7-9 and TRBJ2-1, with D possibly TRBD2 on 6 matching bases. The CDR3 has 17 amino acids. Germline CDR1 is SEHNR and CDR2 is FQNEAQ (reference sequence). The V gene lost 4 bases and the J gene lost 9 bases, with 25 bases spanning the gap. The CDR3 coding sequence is TGTGCCAGCAGCTCCCCCCACGGGACTCTAAATCCCATTGAGCAGTTCTTC. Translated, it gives CASSSPHGTLNPIEQFF.

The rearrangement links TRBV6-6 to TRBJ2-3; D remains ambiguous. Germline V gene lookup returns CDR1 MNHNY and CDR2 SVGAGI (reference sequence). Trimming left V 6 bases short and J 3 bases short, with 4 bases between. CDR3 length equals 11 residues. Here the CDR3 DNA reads TGTGCCAGCAGCCAGACAGATACGCAGTATTTT. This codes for CASSQTDTQYF.

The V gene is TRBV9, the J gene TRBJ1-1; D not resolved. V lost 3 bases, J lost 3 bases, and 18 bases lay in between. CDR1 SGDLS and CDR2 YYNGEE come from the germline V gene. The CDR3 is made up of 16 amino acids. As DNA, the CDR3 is TGTGCCAGCAGCGCAACCCACGTGGCGGCCTACACTGAAGCTTTCTTT. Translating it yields CASSATHVAAYTEAFF.

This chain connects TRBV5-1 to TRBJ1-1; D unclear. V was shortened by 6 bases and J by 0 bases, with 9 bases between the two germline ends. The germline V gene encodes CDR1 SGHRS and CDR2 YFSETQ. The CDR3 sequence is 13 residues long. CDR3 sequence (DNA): TGCGCCAGCATGGACGTTTTGAACACTGAAGCTTTCTTT. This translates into CASMDVLNTEAFF.

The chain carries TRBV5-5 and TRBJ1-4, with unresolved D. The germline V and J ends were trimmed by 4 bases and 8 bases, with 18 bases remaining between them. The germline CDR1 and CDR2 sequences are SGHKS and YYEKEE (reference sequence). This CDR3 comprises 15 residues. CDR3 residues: CASSPGPPDYEKLFF. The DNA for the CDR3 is TGTGCCAGCAGCCCGGGTCCACCGGATTACGAAAAACTGTTTTTT.

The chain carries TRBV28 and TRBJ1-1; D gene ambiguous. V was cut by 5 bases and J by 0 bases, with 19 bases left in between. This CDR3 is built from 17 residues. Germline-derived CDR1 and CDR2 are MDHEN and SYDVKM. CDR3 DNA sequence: TGTGCCAGCAGTACCTTTTTTGGGGATACCATGAACACTGAAGCTTTCTTT. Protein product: CASSTFFGDTMNTEAFF.

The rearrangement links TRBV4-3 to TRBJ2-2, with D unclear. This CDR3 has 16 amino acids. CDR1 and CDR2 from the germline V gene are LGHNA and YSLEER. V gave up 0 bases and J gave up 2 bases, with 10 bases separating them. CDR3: CASSQDTAPNTGELFF. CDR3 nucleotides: TGCGCCAGCAGCCAAGATACGGCTCCTAACACCGGGGAGCTGTTTTTT.

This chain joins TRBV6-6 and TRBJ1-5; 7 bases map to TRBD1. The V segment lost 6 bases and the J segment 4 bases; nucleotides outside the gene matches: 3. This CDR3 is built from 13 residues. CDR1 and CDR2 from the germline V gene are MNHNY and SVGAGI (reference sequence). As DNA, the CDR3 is TGTGCCAGCAGCCCACAGGGGAATCAGCCCCAGCATTTT. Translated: CASSPQGNQPQHF.

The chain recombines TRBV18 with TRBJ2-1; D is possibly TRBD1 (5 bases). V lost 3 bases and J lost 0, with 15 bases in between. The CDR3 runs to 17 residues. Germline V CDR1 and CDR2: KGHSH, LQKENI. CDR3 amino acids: CASSPGPTLHSYNEQFF. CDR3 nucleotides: TGTGCCAGCTCACCGGGGCCTACCCTCCACTCCTACAATGAGCAGTTCTTC.

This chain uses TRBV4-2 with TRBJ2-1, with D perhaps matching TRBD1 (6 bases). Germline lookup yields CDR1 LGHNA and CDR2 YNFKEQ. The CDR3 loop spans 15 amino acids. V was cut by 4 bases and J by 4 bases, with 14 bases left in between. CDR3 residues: CASSPTGGQYNEQFF. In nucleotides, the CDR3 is TGTGCCAGCAGCCCGACAGGTGGTCAATACAATGAGCAGTTCTTC.

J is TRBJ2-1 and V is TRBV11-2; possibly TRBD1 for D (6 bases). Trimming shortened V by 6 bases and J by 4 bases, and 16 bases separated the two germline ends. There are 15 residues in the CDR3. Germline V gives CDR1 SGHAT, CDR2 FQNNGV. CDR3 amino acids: CASSFIGTPYNEQFF. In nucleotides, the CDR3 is TGTGCCAGCAGTTTTATCGGGACACCATACAATGAGCAGTTCTTC.

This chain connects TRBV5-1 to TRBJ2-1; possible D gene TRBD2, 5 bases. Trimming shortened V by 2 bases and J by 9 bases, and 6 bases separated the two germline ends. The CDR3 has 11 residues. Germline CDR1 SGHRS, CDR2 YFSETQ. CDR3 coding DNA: TGCGCCAGCAGCTTCGGGGTTGAGCAGTTCTTC. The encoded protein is CASSFGVEQFF. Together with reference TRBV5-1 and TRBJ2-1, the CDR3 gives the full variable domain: KAGVTQTPRYLIKTRGQQVTLSCSPISGHRSVSWYQQTPGQGLQFLFEYFSETQRNKGNFPGRFSGRQFSNSRSEMNVSTLELGDSALYLCASSFGVEQFFGPGTRLTVL.

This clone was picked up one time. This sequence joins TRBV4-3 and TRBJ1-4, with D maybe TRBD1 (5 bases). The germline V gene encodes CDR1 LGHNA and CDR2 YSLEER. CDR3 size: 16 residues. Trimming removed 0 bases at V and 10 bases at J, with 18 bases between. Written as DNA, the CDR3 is TGCGCCAGCAGCCAAGATCGATCCCCACAGGATAGAAAACTGTTTTTT. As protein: CASSQDRSPQDRKLFF.

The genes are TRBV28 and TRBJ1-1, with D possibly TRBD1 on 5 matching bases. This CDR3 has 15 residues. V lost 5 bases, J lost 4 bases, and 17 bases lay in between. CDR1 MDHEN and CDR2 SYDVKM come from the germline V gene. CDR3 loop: CASSARDLWGTEAFF. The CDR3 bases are TGTGCCAGCAGTGCTCGGGACCTATGGGGCACTGAAGCTTTCTTT.

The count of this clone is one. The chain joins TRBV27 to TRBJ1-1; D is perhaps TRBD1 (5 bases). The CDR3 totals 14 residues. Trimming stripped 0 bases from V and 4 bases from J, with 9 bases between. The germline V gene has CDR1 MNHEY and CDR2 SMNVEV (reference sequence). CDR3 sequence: CASSLSLGGTEAFF. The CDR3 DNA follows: TGTGCCAGCAGTTTATCGCTCGGGGGCACTGAAGCTTTCTTT.

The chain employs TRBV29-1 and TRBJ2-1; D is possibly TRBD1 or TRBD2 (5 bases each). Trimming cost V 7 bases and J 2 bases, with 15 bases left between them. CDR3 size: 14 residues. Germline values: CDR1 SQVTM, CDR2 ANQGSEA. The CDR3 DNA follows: TGCAGCGCCGATGAGGGGACGGCCTACAATGAGCAGTTCTTC. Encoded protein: CSADEGTAYNEQFF.

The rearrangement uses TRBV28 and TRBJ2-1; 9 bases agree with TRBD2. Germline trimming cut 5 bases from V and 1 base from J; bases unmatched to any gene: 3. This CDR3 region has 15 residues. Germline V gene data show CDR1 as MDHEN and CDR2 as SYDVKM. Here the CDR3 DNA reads TGTGCCAGCAGTACCGGACTAGCGTCCTACAATGAGCAGTTCTTC. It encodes CASSTGLASYNEQFF. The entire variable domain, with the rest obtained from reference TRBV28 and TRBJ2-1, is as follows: DVKVTQSSRYLVKRTGEKVFLECVQDMDHENMFWYRQDPGLGLRLIYFSYDVKMKEKGDIPEGYSVSREKKERFSLILESASTNQTSMYLCASSTGLASYNEQFFGPGTRLTVL.

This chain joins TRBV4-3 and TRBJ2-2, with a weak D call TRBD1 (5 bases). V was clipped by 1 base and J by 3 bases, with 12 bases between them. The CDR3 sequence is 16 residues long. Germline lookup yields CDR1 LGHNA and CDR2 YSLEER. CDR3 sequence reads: CASSQGTGEDTGELFF. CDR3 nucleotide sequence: TGCGCCAGCAGCCAAGGTACAGGAGAAGACACCGGGGAGCTGTTTTTT.

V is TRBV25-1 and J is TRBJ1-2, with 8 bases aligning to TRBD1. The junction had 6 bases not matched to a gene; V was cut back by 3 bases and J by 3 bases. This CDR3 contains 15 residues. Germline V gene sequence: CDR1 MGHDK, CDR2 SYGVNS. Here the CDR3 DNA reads TGTGCCAGCAGTGACTGGACAGGGACGGACTATGGCTACACCTTC. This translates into CASSDWTGTDYGYTF.

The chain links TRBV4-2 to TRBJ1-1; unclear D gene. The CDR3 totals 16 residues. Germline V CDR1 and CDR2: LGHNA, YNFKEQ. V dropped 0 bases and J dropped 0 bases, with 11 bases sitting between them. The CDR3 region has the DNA TGTGCCAGCAGCCAAGATGGGGAGGGATTGAACACTGAAGCTTTCTTT. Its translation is CASSQDGEGLNTEAFF.

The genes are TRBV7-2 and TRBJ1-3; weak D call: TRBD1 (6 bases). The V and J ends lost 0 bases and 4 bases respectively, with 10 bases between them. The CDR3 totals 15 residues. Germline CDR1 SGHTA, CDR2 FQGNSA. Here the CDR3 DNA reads TGTGCCAGCAGCTTAGCGGCCAGGGGCGGAAACACCATATATTTT. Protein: CASSLAARGGNTIYF.

CDR3 protein: CASSLGVSDTRSGNTIYF. In DNA, the CDR3 is TGTGCCAGCAGCTTAGGAGTGAGCGATACCCGCTCTGGAAACACCATATATTTT. The genes are TRBV7-9 and TRBJ1-3; D unresolved. The CDR3 covers 18 residues. Trimming removed 1 base at V and 0 bases at J, with 16 bases between. CDR1 and CDR2 (germline): SEHNR, FQNEAQ (reference sequence).

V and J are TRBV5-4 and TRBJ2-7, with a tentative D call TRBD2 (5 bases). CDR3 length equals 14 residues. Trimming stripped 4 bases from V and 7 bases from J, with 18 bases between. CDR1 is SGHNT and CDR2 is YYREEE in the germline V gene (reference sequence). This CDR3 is CASSQHALSGEQYF. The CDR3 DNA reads TGTGCCAGCAGCCAGCATGCCCTGTCGGGGGAGCAGTACTTC.

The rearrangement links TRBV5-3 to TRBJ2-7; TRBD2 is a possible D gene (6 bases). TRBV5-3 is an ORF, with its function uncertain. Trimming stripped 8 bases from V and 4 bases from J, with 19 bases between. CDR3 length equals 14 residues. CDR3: CASSAGTLAYEQYF. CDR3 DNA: TGTGCCAGCAGCGCCGGGACTCTTGCTTACGAGCAGTACTTC.

CDR3 in amino acids: CSVAGTGNTIYF. Here the CDR3 DNA reads TGCAGCGTTGCTGGGACTGGAAACACCATATATTTT. The chain uses TRBV29-1 and TRBJ1-3; D is unclear. CDR3 length equals 12 residues. Germline CDR1 and CDR2: SQVTM and ANQGSEA. Trimming pared 4 bases from V and 2 bases from J, leaving 6 bases between.

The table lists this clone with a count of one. The CDR3 region has the DNA TGCGCCAGCAGCCCAACCCACCCGGACAGCTATCTGAACACCGGGGAGCTGTTTTTT. It encodes CASSPTHPDSYLNTGELFF. The gene calls are TRBV5-1 and TRBJ2-2, with D maybe TRBD1 (6 bases). The CDR3 has 19 residues. Looked up from germline, CDR1 is SGHRS and CDR2 is YFSETQ. The V gene lost 4 bases and the J gene lost 1 base, with 23 bases spanning the gap.

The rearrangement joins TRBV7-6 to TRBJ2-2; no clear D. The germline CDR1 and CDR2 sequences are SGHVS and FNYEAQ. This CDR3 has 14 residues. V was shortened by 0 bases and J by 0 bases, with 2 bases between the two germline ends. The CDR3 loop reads CASSLASNTGELFF. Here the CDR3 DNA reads TGTGCCAGCAGCTTAGCTTCGAACACCGGGGAGCTGTTTTTT.